A single sample is the source of the 4 T cell receptor beta chains below, sequenced in a study of blood T cell repertoires in COVID-19. The table came from immunoSEQ multiplex PCR; TCRdb's copy has only in-frame clones and leaves some out. The repertoire has some 96,000 clones, approximately 87% of them found once; the top ten carry over 9.5%. Sample: peripheral blood. These receptors came from a human donor in a cohort sampled during active COVID-19.

This clone was counted once. The J gene is TRBJ1-4, the V gene TRBV21-1. TRBV21-1 is reported as a pseudogene. This CDR3 is built from 14 residues. The CDR3 here is CASSKGRGGEKLFF. The CDR3 region has the DNA TGTGCCAGCAGCAAGGGACGGGGGGGTGAAAAACTGTTTTTT.

The chain combines TRBV9 with TRBJ1-1, with 7 positions matching TRBD1. Unmatched junction bases numbered 3, after V lost 0 bases and J lost 1 base. CDR1 is SGDLS, CDR2 YYNGEE, per germline. The CDR3 has 15 amino acids. The CDR3 DNA sequence: TGTGCCAGCAGCGTAGGGGACAGCCCGAACACTGAAGCTTTCTTT. This codes for CASSVGDSPNTEAFF.

The V call is TRBV6-2 or TRBV6-3, the J call TRBJ1-2; perhaps TRBD1 as D (5 bases). CDR1 and CDR2 from the germline V gene are MNHEY and SVGEGT. The V end was cut by 0 bases, the J end by 2 bases, with 13 bases between. This CDR3 spans 16 amino acids. This CDR3 is CASSYSTVRVNYGYTF. As DNA, the CDR3 is TGTGCCAGCAGTTACTCGACAGTCAGGGTGAACTATGGCTACACCTTC.

The rearrangement links TRBV5-1 to TRBJ2-3, with D perhaps TRBD1 (6 bases). Germline V lookup: CDR1 SGHRS, CDR2 YFSETQ. This CDR3 comprises 15 residues. The V end lost 0 bases, the J end lost 2 bases, and 10 bases lay between the germline ends. This CDR3 reads CASSLDRATTDTQYF. DNA of the CDR3: TGCGCCAGCAGCTTGGACAGGGCTACCACAGATACGCAGTATTTT.